Presented here are 14 T cell receptor beta chains from one specimen sequenced in a study of vaccination and CD4 T cells after COVID-19. No cognate antigen is known for these TCRs. Described treatment: roughly nine-day PBMC culture with coronavirus spike peptide pools or control peptides (ViraFEST assay). Pre-COVID-19 pandemic sampling (2011-2018) yielded the unexposed donor's CD4+ T cells. At the Johns Hopkins FTIC core, DNA taken from cultured CD4+ T cells was sequenced by way of the Oncomine TCR Beta short-read assay. Genomic DNA extraction was carried out from cultured CD4+ T cells. Each CDR3 protein is one row after TCRdb ran MiXCR on the PCR reads. The repertoire includes 9,000 to 10,000 distinct CDR3 sequences, over 30% of them detected once, and 15% to 20% sits in the top ten. The sequencing sample was made of CD4+ T cells from blood, cultured in vitro. These receptors were obtained from a human donor in good health.

This chain links TRBV30 with TRBJ1-5, with D hard to call. The CDR3 length is 13 residues. The germline CDR1 and CDR2 sequences are GTSNPN and SVGIG (reference sequence). V was cut by 2 bases and J by 7 bases, with 12 bases left in between. The CDR3 nucleotides read TGTGCCTGGAGTCGGGGTGGCGACCAGCCCCAGCATTTT. Residues: CAWSRGGDQPQHF.

This clonotype turned up a few times. V is TRBV15 and J is TRBJ1-4, with D unresolved. The germline V gene has CDR1 LNHNV and CDR2 YYDKDF (reference sequence). The V gene lost 0 bases and the J gene lost 8 bases, with 10 bases spanning the gap. The CDR3 has 14 amino acids. The CDR3 spells CATSRDLQREKLFF. CDR3 sequence (DNA): TGTGCCACCAGCAGAGATCTGCAGAGGGAAAAACTGTTTTTT.

This clonotype has a handful of counts. This rearrangement joins TRBV4-2 to TRBJ1-6; 7 nucleotides align to TRBD1. This CDR3 region has 16 residues. The ends lost 4 bases at V and 9 bases at J; junction bases unmatched: 12. Germline V gene sequence: CDR1 LGHNA, CDR2 YNFKEQ. The CDR3 sequence is CASSPRGQGEGSPLHF. The CDR3 DNA reads as TGTGCCAGCAGCCCGAGGGGCCAGGGGGAAGGTTCACCCCTCCACTTT.

This chain joins TRBV11-2 and TRBJ2-7, with D possibly being TRBD1 or TRBD2 (5 bases each). This CDR3 is built from 14 residues. Trimming took 5 bases from V and 2 from J, leaving 13 bases between them. CDR1 and CDR2 from the germline V gene are SGHAT and FQNNGV. In DNA form, the CDR3 reads TGTGCCAGCAGCCCCCGGGACGGTACCTACGAGCAGTACTTC. Its protein product is CASSPRDGTYEQYF.

This CDR3 reads CASSLEGLIDEQFF. The DNA for the CDR3 is TGTGCCAGCAGTTTAGAGGGCCTAATCGATGAGCAGTTCTTC. V and J are TRBV12-3 or TRBV12-4 and TRBJ2-1, with D unresolved. Trimming pared 1 base from V and 8 bases from J, leaving 12 bases between. This CDR3 region has 14 residues.

This clonotype was seen a handful of times. This chain uses TRBV5-8 with TRBJ2-5; D is possibly TRBD1 (5 bases). This CDR3 comprises 11 residues. Trimming shortened V by 3 bases and J by 12 bases, and 12 bases separated the two germline ends. Per germline, CDR1 SGHTS and CDR2 YDEGEE. CDR3 sequence: CASSYAGIEYF. DNA of the CDR3: TGTGCCAGCAGCTACGCAGGGATTGAGTACTTC.

This sequence joins TRBV7-2 and TRBJ2-2; 7 bases are a match to TRBD1. V trimming: 7 bases; J trimming: 3 bases; junction bases outside the gene matches: 8. The germline V gene encodes CDR1 SGHTA and CDR2 FQGNSA. The CDR3 is 15 residues long. The CDR3 sequence is CASNRQGVYTGELFF. Here the CDR3 DNA reads TGTGCCAGCAACAGACAGGGAGTGTACACCGGGGAGCTGTTTTTT.

The chain carries TRBV6-2 or TRBV6-3 and TRBJ1-5; D not resolved. The CDR3 extends over 16 amino acids. CDR1 MNHEY and CDR2 SVGEGT come from the germline V gene. Trimming stripped 8 bases from V and 1 base from J, with 18 bases between. CDR3 loop: CASPHGGLSSNQPQHF. CDR3 DNA sequence: TGTGCCAGCCCTCATGGAGGGCTCTCCAGCAATCAGCCCCAGCATTTT.

This clonotype has a handful of counts. V gene TRBV12-3 or TRBV12-4 combines with J gene TRBJ2-7, with D perhaps matching TRBD2 (5 bases). This CDR3 comprises 14 residues. V was pared by 2 bases and J by 2 bases, with 10 bases between. For the CDR3, the DNA is TGTGCCAGCAGTTTAAGCGGAGCTACCTACGAGCAGTACTTC. It codes for CASSLSGATYEQYF.

The CDR3 loop is CASSPLLNHYEQYF. CDR3 in DNA: TGTGCCAGCAGTCCTCTACTAAACCACTACGAGCAGTACTTC. V gene TRBV6-1 combines with J gene TRBJ2-7, with D hard to call. Per the germline V gene, CDR1 is MNHNS and CDR2 is SASEGT. With 5 bases removed from V and 3 bases from J, the gap between germline ends came to 14 bases. The CDR3 spans 14 residues.

The chain employs TRBV27 and TRBJ1-5; D might be TRBD1 (6 bases). V was cut by 10 bases and J by 0 bases, with 19 bases left in between. The CDR3 extends over 16 amino acids. The germline V gene has CDR1 MNHEY and CDR2 SMNVEV (reference sequence). CDR3 in amino acids: CATSTGAPYSNQPQHF. In DNA, the CDR3 is TGTGCCACTTCGACAGGAGCCCCCTATAGCAATCAGCCCCAGCATTTT.

The J gene is TRBJ1-2, the V gene TRBV6-5; D gene unclear. Germline CDR1 is MNHEY and CDR2 is SVGAGI. The CDR3 loop spans 16 amino acids. V lost 0 bases and J 10 bases, leaving 21 bases between the germline ends. The CDR3 loop reads CASSYSTATTLTHYTF. Here the CDR3 DNA reads TGTGCCAGCAGTTACTCGACTGCAACGACACTCACCCACTACACCTTC.

The gene calls are TRBV30 and TRBJ2-3; D gene uncertain. Looked up from germline, CDR1 is GTSNPN and CDR2 is SVGIG (reference sequence). V gave up 1 base and J gave up 1 base, with 9 bases separating them. This CDR3 has 14 residues. As DNA, the CDR3 is TGTGCCTGGAGTGACCGGGCGGGCACAGATACGCAGTATTTT. As protein: CAWSDRAGTDTQYF.

Concerning this clonotype itself: The junction departs from the called germline gene at one end, perhaps through a read error. The chain employs TRBV7-2 and TRBJ2-7, with 7 positions matching TRBD2. The CDR3 contains 13 residues. Germline V lookup: CDR1 SGHTA, CDR2 FQGNSA. DNA of the CDR3: TGTGCCAGCAGCCCCCGAGCGGGGAGAATTTGGCACTTC. Protein: CASSPRAGRIWHF.